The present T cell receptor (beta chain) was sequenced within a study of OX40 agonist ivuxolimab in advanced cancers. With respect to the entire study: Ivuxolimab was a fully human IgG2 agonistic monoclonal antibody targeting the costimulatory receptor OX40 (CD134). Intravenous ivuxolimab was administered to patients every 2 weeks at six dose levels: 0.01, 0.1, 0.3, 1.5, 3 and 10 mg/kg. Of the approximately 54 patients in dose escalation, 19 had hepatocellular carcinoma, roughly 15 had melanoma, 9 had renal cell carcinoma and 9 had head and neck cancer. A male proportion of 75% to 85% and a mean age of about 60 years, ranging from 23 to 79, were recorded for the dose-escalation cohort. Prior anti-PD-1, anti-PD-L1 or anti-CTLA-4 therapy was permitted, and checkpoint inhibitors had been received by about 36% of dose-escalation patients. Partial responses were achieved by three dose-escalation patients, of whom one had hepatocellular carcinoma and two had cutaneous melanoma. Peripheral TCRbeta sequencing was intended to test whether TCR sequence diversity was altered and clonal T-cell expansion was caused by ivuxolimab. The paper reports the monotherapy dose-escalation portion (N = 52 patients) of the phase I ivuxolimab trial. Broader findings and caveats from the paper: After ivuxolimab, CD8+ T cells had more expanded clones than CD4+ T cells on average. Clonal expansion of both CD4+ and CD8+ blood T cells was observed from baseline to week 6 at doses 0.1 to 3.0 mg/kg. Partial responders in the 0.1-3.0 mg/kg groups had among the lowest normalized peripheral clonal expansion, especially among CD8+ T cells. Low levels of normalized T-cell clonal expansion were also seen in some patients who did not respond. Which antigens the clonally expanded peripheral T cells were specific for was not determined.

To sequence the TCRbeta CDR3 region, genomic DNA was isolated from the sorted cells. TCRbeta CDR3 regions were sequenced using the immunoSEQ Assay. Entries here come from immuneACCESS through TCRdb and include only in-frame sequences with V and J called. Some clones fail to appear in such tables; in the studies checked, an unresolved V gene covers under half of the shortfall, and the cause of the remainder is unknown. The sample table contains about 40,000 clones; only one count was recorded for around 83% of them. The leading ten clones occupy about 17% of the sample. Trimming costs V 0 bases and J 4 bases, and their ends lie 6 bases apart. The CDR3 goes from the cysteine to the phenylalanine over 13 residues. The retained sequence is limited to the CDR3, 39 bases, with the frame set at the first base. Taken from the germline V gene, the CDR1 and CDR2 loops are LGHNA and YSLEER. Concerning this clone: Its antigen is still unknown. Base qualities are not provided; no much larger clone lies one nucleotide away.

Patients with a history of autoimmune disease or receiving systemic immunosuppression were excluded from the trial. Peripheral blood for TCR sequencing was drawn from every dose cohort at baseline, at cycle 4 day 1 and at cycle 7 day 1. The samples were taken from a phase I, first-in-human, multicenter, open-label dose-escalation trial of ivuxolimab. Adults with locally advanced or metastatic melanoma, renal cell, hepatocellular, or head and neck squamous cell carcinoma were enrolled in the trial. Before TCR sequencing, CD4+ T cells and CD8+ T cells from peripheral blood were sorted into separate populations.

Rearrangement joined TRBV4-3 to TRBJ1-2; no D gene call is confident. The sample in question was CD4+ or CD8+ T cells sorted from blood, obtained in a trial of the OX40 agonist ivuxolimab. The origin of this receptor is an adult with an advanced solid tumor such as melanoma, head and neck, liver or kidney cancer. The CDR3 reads CASSQDGFYGYTF. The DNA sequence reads TGCGCCAGCAGCCAAGACGGTTTCTATGGCTACACCTTC.